The 3 T cell receptor beta chains below all came from one sample that was sequenced in a study of beta chain features in type 1 diabetes. TCRB transcripts that were expressed got sequenced, as all of the isolated RNA had been reverse transcribed. TCRdb keeps only in-frame clones here, not all; method: immunoSEQ multiplex PCR. The data show 200,000 to 250,000 clones, about 9.3% seen once. Sequencing was performed on naive CD4+ T cells from blood. The origin of the receptors is a young woman in good health.

This clone came up a few times. The chain is built from TRBV27 and TRBJ2-2; D might be TRBD1 (5 bases). Trimming shortened V by 8 bases and J by 1 base, and 14 bases separated the two germline ends. The CDR3 contains 15 residues. Germline V gene sequence: CDR1 MNHEY, CDR2 SMNVEV (reference sequence). CDR3 loop: CASGAPTVNTGELFF. The CDR3 DNA is TGTGCCAGCGGGGCCCCCACAGTGAACACCGGGGAGCTGTTTTTT.

This clone was seen only a few times. This sequence joins TRBV11-2 and TRBJ2-1; 11 nucleotides match TRBD2. V lost 6 bases and J lost 7; bases outside the gene matches: 11. The V gene's germline CDR1 is SGHAT and CDR2 FQNNGV. The CDR3 length is 16 residues. Here the CDR3 DNA reads TGTGCCAGCAGGTCCATCACTAGCGGGAGAAGGAATGAGCAGTTCTTC. Translation: CASRSITSGRRNEQFF.

This chain links TRBV6-1 with TRBJ1-5, with 7 bases that match TRBD1. The length of the CDR3 is 15 residues. Trimming cost V 2 bases and J 3 bases; bases outside gene matches: 4. Germline V gene data show CDR1 as MNHNS and CDR2 as SASEGT. This chain's CDR3 is CASSERGLTNQPQHF. DNA for the CDR3: TGTGCCAGCAGTGAAAGGGGGCTAACCAATCAGCCCCAGCATTTT.